A single sample is the source of the 23 T cell receptor beta chains below, sequenced in a study of T cells in Graves' hyperthyroidism and ophthalmopathy. Authors of the study amplified TCR beta CDR3 regions from RNA transcripts. HTBI primers drove first-round RT-PCR of the TCR CDR3. TCRdb recomputed calls from the multiplex PCR reads with MiXCR, one row per CDR3 protein. Counted here are around 450,000 distinct CDR3 sequences, approximately 15% occurring once; the ten biggest clones make up roughly 15%. Sequenced: blood. The receptors derive from a woman aged 18 to 35 with Graves' hyperthyroidism.

The chain combines TRBV19 with TRBJ2-6; D gene uncertain. Trimming pared 3 bases from V and 0 bases from J, leaving 9 bases between. This CDR3 spans 16 amino acids. The V gene's germline CDR1 is LNHDA and CDR2 SQIVND (reference sequence). Here the CDR3 DNA reads TGTGCCAGTAGTATTTCACAGTTCTCTGGGGCCAACGTCCTGACTTTC. It yields the protein CASSISQFSGANVLTF.

The chain employs TRBV11-2 and TRBJ2-5; tentative D call: TRBD1 (6 bases). The CDR3 contains 16 residues. Trimming took 2 bases from V and 3 from J, leaving 16 bases between them. Germline CDR1 SGHAT, CDR2 FQNNGV. CDR3 sequence reads: CASSLRWQGQEETQYF. The CDR3 region has the DNA TGTGCCAGCAGCTTACGGTGGCAGGGGCAGGAAGAGACCCAGTACTTC.

This clonotype was recorded a few times. The chain links TRBV20-1 to TRBJ1-1; D call uncertain. Germline V gene lookup returns CDR1 DFQATT and CDR2 SNEGSKA (reference sequence). V was clipped by 5 bases and J by 1 base, with 5 bases between them. The CDR3 consists of 11 residues. The CDR3 sequence is CSASSNTEAFF. The CDR3 region has the DNA TGCAGTGCTTCATCGAACACTGAAGCTTTCTTT.

This chain joins TRBV27 and TRBJ1-6; the D gene is possibly TRBD1 (5 bases). Germline V gene sequence: CDR1 MNHEY, CDR2 SMNVEV (reference sequence). The CDR3 runs to 14 residues. Trimming removed 2 bases at V and 10 bases at J, with 12 bases between. The CDR3 reads CASSLARAGSPLHF. CDR3 bases: TGTGCCAGCAGTTTAGCCAGGGCTGGATCACCCCTCCACTTT.

The chain links TRBV11-1 to TRBJ1-1, with D maybe TRBD1 (5 bases). Germline-derived CDR1 and CDR2 are SGHAT and FQDESV (reference sequence). V was clipped by 1 base and J by 5 bases, with 14 bases between them. There are 15 residues in the CDR3. In nucleotides, the CDR3 is TGTGCCAGCAGCTTAGGTGCCAGGGTATGGACTGAAGCTTTCTTT. It encodes CASSLGARVWTEAFF.

J is TRBJ1-3 and V is TRBV7-2; D gene unclear. V was trimmed by 3 bases and J by 3 bases, leaving 6 bases between them. This CDR3 comprises 13 residues. Germline assignment: CDR1 SGHTA and CDR2 FQGNSA. The CDR3 reads CASSFSGGNTIYF. As DNA, the CDR3 is TGTGCCAGCAGCTTCTCTGGTGGAAACACCATATATTTT.

This clonotype was seen repeatedly, ten times or more. The chain is built from TRBV28 and TRBJ1-1; 8 bases fit TRBD1. Germline-derived CDR1 and CDR2 are MDHEN and SYDVKM. V was pared by 10 bases and J by 4 bases, with 17 bases of the junction left unmatched. The CDR3 has 16 residues. In DNA, the CDR3 is TGTGCCACCTCGACAGGGGCGAAGAGTGAGGGCACTGAAGCTTTCTTT. It codes for CATSTGAKSEGTEAFF.

This clonotype was seen a few times. This chain uses TRBV27 with TRBJ1-3; D may be TRBD1 (5 bases). The CDR3 is made up of 13 amino acids. The V and J ends lost 6 bases and 4 bases respectively, with 10 bases between them. The germline CDR1 and CDR2 sequences are MNHEY and SMNVEV (reference sequence). CDR3 protein: CASSRVGGNTIYF. The CDR3 DNA follows: TGTGCCAGCAGCAGGGTGGGGGGAAACACCATATATTTT.

The chain combines TRBV12-3 or TRBV12-4 with TRBJ2-1; D is unclear. This CDR3 has 12 amino acids. With 5 bases removed from V and 11 bases from J, the gap between germline ends came to 13 bases. As DNA, the CDR3 is TGTGCCAGCAGTAAAAAGACACTCCAGCAGTTCTTC. Protein product: CASSKKTLQQFF.

This clonotype has a count of ten or more. The rearrangement uses TRBV11-2 and TRBJ2-7; 8 bases map to TRBD2. Per germline, CDR1 SGHAT and CDR2 FQNNGV. The CDR3 covers 16 residues. With V trimmed by 8 bases and J by 0 bases, 12 bases remained unmatched. The CDR3 protein is CASREGGGRSSYEQYF. For the CDR3, the DNA is TGTGCCAGCCGGGAGGGTGGGGGAAGGAGCTCCTACGAGCAGTACTTC. The complete variable domain, with remaining parts taken from reference TRBV11-2 and TRBJ2-7, reads EAGVAQSPRYKIIEKRQSVAFWCNPISGHATLYWYQQILGQGPKLLIQFQNNGVVDDSQLPKDRFSAERLKGVDSTLKIQPAKLEDSAVYLCASREGGGRSSYEQYFGPGTRLTVT.

The J gene is TRBJ2-1, the V gene TRBV4-2; 7 nucleotides line up with TRBD2. Trimming removed 2 bases from V and 6 bases from J; junction bases left unmatched: 16. CDR1 and CDR2 (germline): LGHNA, YNFKEQ. This CDR3 is 18 amino acids long. The CDR3 here is CASSQTPVGAGSFNEQFF. Written as DNA, the CDR3 is TGTGCCAGCAGCCAAACCCCGGTGGGAGCGGGAAGTTTCAATGAGCAGTTCTTC.

The rearrangement links TRBV2 to TRBJ2-6; D gene ambiguous. The CDR3 loop spans 17 amino acids. With 0 bases removed from V and 0 bases from J, the gap between germline ends came to 9 bases. Looked up from germline, CDR1 is SNHLY and CDR2 is FYNNEI. DNA of the CDR3: TGTGCCAGCAGTGAAGCGGGAAGGTCCTCTGGGGCCAACGTCCTGACTTTC. Amino acids: CASSEAGRSSGANVLTF.

This clonotype was observed many times. The CDR3 protein is CASSQGTSGRTGELFF. The DNA of the CDR3 is TGTGCCAGCAGCCAAGGGACTAGCGGGCGCACCGGGGAGCTGTTTTTT. V and J are TRBV3-1 and TRBJ2-2, with 11 positions matching TRBD2. Germline V gives CDR1 LGHDT, CDR2 YNNKEL (reference sequence). This CDR3 region has 16 residues. Trimming took 1 base from V and 4 from J; bases not matched to a gene: 2.

This clonotype has a count of ten or more. This chain uses TRBV10-3 with TRBJ2-1, with TRBD2 matching over 9 bases. The V segment lost 0 bases and the J segment 3 bases; nucleotides outside the gene matches: 3. Germline V CDR1 and CDR2: ENHRY, SYGVKD. The CDR3 consists of 16 residues. The CDR3 DNA sequence: TGTGCCATCAGTGAGTCGAAAGCGGGGGGCTACAATGAGCAGTTCTTC. Translating gives CAISESKAGGYNEQFF.

This clonotype was found many times. The chain uses TRBV12-3 or TRBV12-4 and TRBJ1-6; 8 nucleotides agree with TRBD1. CDR3 size: 15 residues. V trimming: 4 bases; J trimming: 9 bases; junction bases outside the gene matches: 8. CDR3 sequence (DNA): TGTGCCAGCAGTTGGGGGGGACAGGCTGCTTCACCCCTCCACTTT. Protein sequence: CASSWGGQAASPLHF.

The chain carries TRBV7-2 and TRBJ2-2, with a tentative D call TRBD2 (6 bases). Germline CDR1 and CDR2: SGHTA and FQGNSA. Trimming removed 2 bases at V and 0 bases at J, with 13 bases between. The CDR3 has 17 residues. The CDR3 DNA sequence: TGTGCCAGCAGCTTATTCGAGCGGGCGACGAACACCGGGGAGCTGTTTTTT. Translated, it gives CASSLFERATNTGELFF.

In its sample, this clonotype was seen a few times. The rearrangement joins TRBV6-1 to TRBJ1-1; 9 bases line up with TRBD1. The CDR3 has 15 amino acids. The J segment lost 4 bases and the V segment lost 5 bases, leaving 8 bases of the junction unmatched. The germline V gene encodes CDR1 MNHNS and CDR2 SASEGT. In nucleotides, the CDR3 is TGTGCCAGCAGTTCCCTCGGACAGGGGAGCACTGAAGCTTTCTTT. Encoded protein: CASSSLGQGSTEAFF.

This clonotype appeared a few times. V gene TRBV4-1 combines with J gene TRBJ2-1; 9 bases line up with TRBD1. The CDR3 has 17 amino acids. The ends lost 6 bases at V and 3 bases at J; junction bases unmatched: 12. The germline V gene encodes CDR1 MGHRA and CDR2 YSYEKL. The CDR3 DNA reads as TGCGCCAGCAGACGAACCCGGGACAGGGCCCTCTACAATGAGCAGTTCTTC. Translating gives CASRRTRDRALYNEQFF.

This clonotype was seen a few times. At one boundary the junction diverges from the germline segment, which might be a read error. The chain combines TRBV24-1 with TRBJ1-5; the D gene is possibly TRBD1 (6 bases). This CDR3 is built from 15 residues. Germline lookup yields CDR1 KGHDR and CDR2 SFDVKD. The DNA of the CDR3 is TGTGCCACCAGTGAAACCGGGACATATAATCCGCCCCAGCATTTT. Translating gives CATSETGTYNPPQHF.

V is TRBV18 and J is TRBJ1-6, with D uncertain. The CDR3 is made up of 14 amino acids. Germline CDR1 and CDR2: KGHSH and LQKENI. V lost 2 bases to trimming and J lost 9 bases, with 11 bases between them. The CDR3 coding sequence is TGTGCCAGCTCACCAGGGGTTCTTGGTTCACCCCTCCACTTT. Encoded protein: CASSPGVLGSPLHF.

This clonotype showed up just a few times. V is TRBV29-1 and J is TRBJ2-7; TRBD2 matches 7 bases. CDR3 length: 14 amino acids. Germline CDR1 reads SQVTM; CDR2 reads ANQGSEA. The trim removed 4 bases at V and 0 bases at J, leaving 6 bases unmatched. The CDR3, as DNA: TGCAGCGTTGTGGGGCGGGAGAACTCCTACGAGCAGTACTTC. Amino acid sequence: CSVVGRENSYEQYF.

This clonotype has at least ten counts. This chain connects TRBV6-1 to TRBJ2-1; TRBD1 agrees at 7 bases. The germline gives CDR1 MNHNS, CDR2 SASEGT. V gave up 6 bases and J gave up 2 bases; unmatched junction bases: 4. There are 14 residues in the CDR3. CDR3 nucleotides: TGTGCCAGCAGCCACAGGGGAGCCTACAATGAGCAGTTCTTC. This sequence encodes CASSHRGAYNEQFF.

This clonotype was found many times. The rearrangement joins TRBV5-1 to TRBJ1-1; D gene uncertain. V shed 4 bases and J shed 5 bases, with 9 bases lying between them. CDR1 SGHRS and CDR2 YFSETQ come from the germline V gene. This CDR3 comprises 12 residues. DNA of the CDR3: TGCGCCAGCAGCACGGGGAGGACTGAAGCTTTCTTT. Amino acids: CASSTGRTEAFF.